Each of the 17 T cell receptor beta chains below was sequenced from the same sample in a study of T cell responses to AZD1222 COVID-19 vaccine. The repertoire was sequenced with immunoSEQ multiplex PCR; TCRdb's copy has only in-frame clones and lacks some. The data show approximately 80,000 clones, more than 80% seen once. The sample was peripheral blood, taken on day 0 of AZD1222 vaccination. These receptors were taken from an adult in good health.

The chain couples TRBV30 to TRBJ1-1; possible D gene TRBD1, 5 bases. Germline V lookup: CDR1 GTSNPN, CDR2 SVGIG (reference sequence). The CDR3 has 13 amino acids. Trimming took off 6 bases at V and 11 bases at J, with 22 bases between the two ends. The chain's CDR3 is CACQWDARFVAFF. The CDR3 DNA follows: TGTGCCTGCCAGTGGGACGCCCGGTTTGTGGCTTTCTTT.

V usage is TRBV7-9 and J usage is TRBJ1-2; D gene unclear. The CDR3 length is 13 residues. Trimming cost V 5 bases and J 8 bases, with 15 bases left between them. Germline assignment: CDR1 SEHNR and CDR2 FQNEAQ (reference sequence). This chain's CDR3 is CASSPERDLGYTF. The CDR3 region has the DNA TGTGCCAGCAGCCCAGAAAGGGATTTAGGCTACACCTTC.

The CDR3 is CASRDDGTGRAKGSPLHF. CDR3 bases: TGTGCCAGCAGAGACGACGGGACAGGGCGCGCCAAGGGCTCACCCCTCCACTTT. The gene calls are TRBV3-1 (or the pseudogene TRBV3-2) and TRBJ1-6; 9 nucleotides align to TRBD1. The germline V gene encodes CDR1 LGHDT and CDR2 YNNKEL (reference sequence). V lost 6 bases and J lost 10; bases outside the gene matches: 19. The CDR3 extends over 18 amino acids.

J is TRBJ1-5 and V is TRBV12-3 or TRBV12-4; D is ambiguous. The CDR3 has 12 residues. Trimming removed 5 bases from V and 5 bases from J, with 7 bases in between. CDR3 sequence: CASSPTDQPQHF. DNA for the CDR3: TGTGCCAGCAGTCCAACCGATCAGCCCCAGCATTTT.

The chain has TRBV19 and TRBJ2-7; the D is unclear. The V end was cut by 4 bases, the J end by 2 bases, with 6 bases between. CDR3 length equals 12 residues. CDR1 and CDR2 (germline): LNHDA, SQIVND (reference sequence). The CDR3 bases are TGTGCCAGTAGTACGTTTCCCTACGAGCAGTACTTC. The encoded protein is CASSTFPYEQYF.

The gene calls are TRBV11-2 and TRBJ1-1; no clear D. Looked up from germline, CDR1 is SGHAT and CDR2 is FQNNGV. Trimming took 4 bases from V and 5 from J, leaving 11 bases between them. The CDR3 runs to 13 residues. The CDR3 coding sequence is TGTGCCAGCAGCTCAACCTTGGGGACTGAAGCTTTCTTT. Translation: CASSSTLGTEAFF. Looking up the rest from reference TRBV11-2 and TRBJ1-1 gives the full variable domain: EAGVAQSPRYKIIEKRQSVAFWCNPISGHATLYWYQQILGQGPKLLIQFQNNGVVDDSQLPKDRFSAERLKGVDSTLKIQPAKLEDSAVYLCASSSTLGTEAFFGQGTRLTVV.

This clone has just one count. This sequence joins TRBV6-2 or TRBV6-3 and TRBJ2-6; D may be TRBD1 (6 bases). Germline loops: CDR1 MNHEY, CDR2 SVGEGT. This CDR3 has 17 amino acids. With 4 bases removed from V and 1 base from J, the gap between germline ends came to 14 bases. CDR3 coding DNA: TGTGCCAGCAGTTTAAACACAGGGTCTTCTGGGGCCAACGTCCTGACTTTC. Translating gives CASSLNTGSSGANVLTF.

CDR3 in amino acids: CASSLIQGGQPQHF. CDR3 sequence (DNA): TGCGCCAGCAGCTTGATCCAGGGGGGCCAGCCCCAGCATTTT. The V call is TRBV5-1, the J call TRBJ1-5; 7 bases match TRBD1. Germline V gene lookup returns CDR1 SGHRS and CDR2 YFSETQ. V gave up 1 base and J gave up 7 bases; unmatched junction bases: 5. This CDR3 spans 14 amino acids.

The chain uses TRBV2 and TRBJ1-5; D might be TRBD1 (6 bases). CDR3 length equals 15 residues. V lost 3 bases to trimming and J lost 6 bases, with 15 bases between them. Germline CDR1 and CDR2: SNHLY and FYNNEI. The CDR3 sequence is CASSELAGGGQPQHF. The CDR3 bases are TGTGCCAGCAGTGAGCTCGCGGGGGGCGGTCAGCCCCAGCATTTT.

This clone was detected a few times. This sequence joins TRBV6-2 or TRBV6-3 and TRBJ1-3; D may be TRBD1 (5 bases). The length of the CDR3 is 19 residues. Per the germline V gene, CDR1 is MNHEY and CDR2 is SVGEGT. V lost 2 bases, J lost 0 bases, and 20 bases lay in between. The chain's CDR3 is CASSYPILSRTRSGNTIYF. The CDR3 nucleotides read TGTGCCAGCAGTTACCCCATACTTAGCAGGACACGCTCTGGAAACACCATATATTTT.

The chain combines TRBV5-1 with TRBJ1-2; D is unresolved. The CDR3 sequence is 17 residues long. The germline V gene encodes CDR1 SGHRS and CDR2 YFSETQ. Trimming pared 3 bases from V and 4 bases from J, leaving 22 bases between. The CDR3 DNA follows: TGCGCCAGCAGCTCCTGGACCCGTGGGTCTCGGGGCTATGGCTACACCTTC. This encodes CASSSWTRGSRGYGYTF.

The J gene is TRBJ1-5, the V gene TRBV27; no firm D call. The CDR3 has 14 amino acids. Germline V gives CDR1 MNHEY, CDR2 SMNVEV (reference sequence). The ends were cut back, 6 bases at V and 4 bases at J, with 13 bases in the middle. CDR3 sequence (DNA): TGTGCCAGCAGCCCAGTTACAAGAAATCAGCCCCAGCATTTT. Its protein product is CASSPVTRNQPQHF.

This chain links TRBV2 with TRBJ1-1; no reliable D call. V was clipped by 6 bases and J by 6 bases, with 20 bases between them. Looked up from germline, CDR1 is SNHLY and CDR2 is FYNNEI. This CDR3 is built from 15 residues. This CDR3 reads CASSRVQIEYAEAFF. CDR3 sequence (DNA): TGTGCCAGCAGCCGGGTACAGATAGAGTACGCTGAAGCTTTCTTT. The full variable domain, rest sourced from reference TRBV2 and TRBJ1-1, is EPEVTQTPSHQVTQMGQEVILRCVPISNHLYFYWYRQILGQKVEFLVSFYNNEISEKSEIFDDQFSVERPDGSNFTLKIRSTKLEDSAMYFCASSRVQIEYAEAFFGQGTRLTVV.

The CDR3 region is CASSNVAGDPTDTQYF. CDR3 DNA sequence: TGTGCCAGCAGCAACGTAGCGGGGGATCCCACAGATACGCAGTATTTT. This rearrangement joins TRBV21-1 to TRBJ2-3; TRBD2, the table's D call, was not compared with the DNA. TRBV21-1 is shown as a pseudogene. This CDR3 region has 16 residues.

The chain uses TRBV5-4 and TRBJ2-4; possibly TRBD1 or TRBD2 for D (5 bases each). Germline assignment: CDR1 SGHNT and CDR2 YYREEE (reference sequence). The CDR3 covers 17 residues. Trimming stripped 3 bases from V and 3 bases from J, with 19 bases between. DNA for the CDR3: TGTGCCAGCAGCTCGCCCGAAGGGACGGACAACAAAAACATTCAGTACTTC. It specifies CASSSPEGTDNKNIQYF.

This CDR3 is CASSLLVSRWSGEKLFF. CDR3 DNA sequence: TGTGCCAGCAGCCTCCTTGTCTCTCGCTGGTCTGGTGAAAAACTGTTTTTT. J is TRBJ1-4 and V is TRBV28, with D hard to call. The germline V gene encodes CDR1 MDHEN and CDR2 SYDVKM. This CDR3 is built from 17 residues. V lost 6 bases, J lost 7 bases, and 24 bases lay in between.

The V gene is TRBV2, the J gene TRBJ1-4; weak D call: TRBD1 (5 bases). Trimming took off 7 bases at V and 8 bases at J, with 17 bases between the two ends. The CDR3 is 14 amino acids. CDR1 SNHLY and CDR2 FYNNEI come from the germline V gene. DNA for the CDR3: TGTGCCAGCAAAAGAGAAACTAGGGGAGAAAAACTGTTTTTT. Residues: CASKRETRGEKLFF.